The rows below give T cell receptor beta chains drawn from one sample of a study of T cell responses to AZD1222 COVID-19 vaccine. Method: immunoSEQ multiplex PCR; TCRdb's copy keeps in-frame clones and lacks some. This table holds about 48,000 clones, approximately 83% found once. The sequenced sample was peripheral blood, obtained 28 days after the second AZD1222 dose. Receptors originate from an adult who received the AZD1222 COVID-19 vaccine. Both conserved end residues are part of each CDR3. The D gene is left open where the match is weak. Size tells how often a clone was seen (once, few, many) or the class of an expanded clone, and some rows leave it out.

v_call	d_call	clone_size	j_call	cdr3_nt	cdr3_aa
TRBV9	-	-	TRBJ1-1	TGTGCCAGCAGCGTAGTTTACAGTGGAGCCACTGAAGCTTTCTTT	CASSVVYSGATEAFF
TRBV6-5	TRBD1	-	TRBJ1-1	TGTGCCAGCAGACAGGGGTTGGGGACTGAAGCTTTCTTT	CASRQGLGTEAFF
TRBV3-1/TRBV3-2	-	-	TRBJ2-7	TGTGCCAGCAGCCAAGTTACGGGGGTCGCCTACGAGCAGTACTTC	CASSQVTGVAYEQYF
TRBV7-9	-	few	TRBJ1-1	TGTGCCAGCAGTCCACATGCTGCCTCCGGGAAGATCAACACTGAAGCTTTCTTT	CASSPHAASGKINTEAFF
TRBV2	-	-	TRBJ1-4	TGTGCCAGCAGTGAGGTGACAGACAATGAAAAACTGTTTTTT	CASSEVTDNEKLFF
TRBV24-1	-	-	TRBJ2-1	TGTGCCACCAGTGATTGGGGTGGGGCAGACAATGAGCAGTTCTTC	CATSDWGGADNEQFF
TRBV12-3/TRBV12-4	-	-	TRBJ2-5	TGTGCCAGCAGTTTGCAGGGCCGGGAGACCCAGTACTTC	CASSLQGRETQYF
TRBV21-1	-	-	TRBJ2-2	TGTGCCAGCAGCAAAGGTCGATGGAACACCGGGGAGCTGTTTTTT	CASSKGRWNTGELFF
TRBV11-2	-	-	TRBJ1-1	TGTGCCAGCAGCTTAGGCGAGAACACTGAAGCTTTCTTT	CASSLGENTEAFF
TRBV5-1	-	-	TRBJ2-1	TGCGCCAGCAGCTTAACCGGGACTTTCTACAATGAGCAGTTCTTC	CASSLTGTFYNEQFF
TRBV5-1	-	once	TRBJ1-3	TGCGCCAGCAGCTTGGTGGGTATAGGAAACACCATATATTTT	CASSLVGIGNTIYF
TRBV28	TRBD2	-	TRBJ2-7	TGTGCCAGCAGTGACAGACTAGCGGGACCCTACGAGCAGTACTTC	CASSDRLAGPYEQYF
TRBV10-3	TRBD2	-	TRBJ2-1	TGTGCCATCACCAACCCTAATTACGGGACTAGCGGGAGTGAGTTTCCCAATGAGCAGTTCTTC	CAITNPNYGTSGSEFPNEQFF
TRBV9	TRBD1	-	TRBJ1-5	TGTGCCAGCAGCGTAGGGACAGGGTACGGTGGGCCCCAGCATTTT	CASSVGTGYGGPQHF
TRBV5-5	-	-	TRBJ1-5	TGTGCCAGCAGCTTGGTGGGGGTAGGTTCGGTAAATCAGCCCCAGCATTTT	CASSLVGVGSVNQPQHF
TRBV29-1	TRBD2	-	TRBJ2-7	TGCAGCGTTGCCGCCTTAGCGGGCAGGAGCTCCTACGAGCAGTACTTC	CSVAALAGRSSYEQYF